The rows below give T cell receptor beta chains drawn from one sample of a study of early stage breast cancer tumors. Sequenced by immunoSEQ multiplex PCR; TCRdb stores in-frame clones only, minus some. The sample has about 50,000 clones, roughly 80% seen once. Sample: blood. The receptors shown here come from a person aged 30-39 years with breast cancer. CDR3s leave out the opening cysteine and the closing phenylalanine or tryptophan. Fields, in order: J gene, V gene, clone size, CDR3 protein. Some rows have no size entry. The others give once, few or many, or a class for an expanded clone.

TRBJ2-7 | TRBV9 | NA | ASSGGSPYEQY
TRBJ2-7 | TRBV15 | NA | ATSKTGVEQY
TRBJ2-3 | TRBV5-4 | NA | ASSSRKRLAGVDTQY
TRBJ2-7 | TRBV6-5 | NA | ASKGSSGMGYEQY
TRBJ2-2 | TRBV7-6 | NA | ASSLAPGLREGANTGELF
TRBJ1-3 | TRBV5-1 | NA | ASSLSESSGNTIY
TRBJ1-2 | TRBV4-1 | NA | ASSLGSKNYGYT
TRBJ2-2 | TRBV18 | few | AGLESTGAGELF
TRBJ1-3 | TRBV11-2 | NA | ASSPRTASSGNTIY
TRBJ2-7 | TRBV5-6 | NA | ASSSGPYEQY